Given below is one T cell receptor (beta chain) in context. The sample originates from a study of blood T cell repertoires in COVID-19. Overall study context: PBMCs, B-cell-depleted T cells, or T cells provided the cDNA or gDNA that made up the material.

Assay used: immunoSEQ multiplex PCR; TCRdb lists only in-frame clones, some missing. The sample consists of fewer than 500,000 clones, over 75% of them appearing once. Sequencing used PBMCs or T cells enriched from blood (not recorded which). This sequence was found in a woman in her 30s with acute COVID-19.

The CDR3 here is CASSESRSANQPQHF. The DNA for the CDR3 is TGCGCCAGCAGTGAGTCGAGGTCAGCAAATCAGCCCCAGCATTTT. The chain links TRBV10-2 to TRBJ1-5; D unclear. The ends were cut back, 0 bases at V and 4 bases at J, with 10 bases in the middle. Germline V lookup: CDR1 WSHSY, CDR2 SAAADI. The CDR3 sequence is 15 residues long.